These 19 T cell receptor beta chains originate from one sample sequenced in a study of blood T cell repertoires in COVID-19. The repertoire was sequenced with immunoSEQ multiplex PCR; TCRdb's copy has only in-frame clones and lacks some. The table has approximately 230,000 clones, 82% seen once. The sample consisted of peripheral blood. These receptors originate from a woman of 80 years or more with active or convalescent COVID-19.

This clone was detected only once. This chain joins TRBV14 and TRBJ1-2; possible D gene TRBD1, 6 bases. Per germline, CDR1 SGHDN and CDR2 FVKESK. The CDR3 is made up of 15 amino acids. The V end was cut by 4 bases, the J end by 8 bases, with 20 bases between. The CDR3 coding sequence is TGTGCCAGCAGCCGGATTACAGGGCTTGGAGGAGGCTACACCTTC. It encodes CASSRITGLGGGYTF.

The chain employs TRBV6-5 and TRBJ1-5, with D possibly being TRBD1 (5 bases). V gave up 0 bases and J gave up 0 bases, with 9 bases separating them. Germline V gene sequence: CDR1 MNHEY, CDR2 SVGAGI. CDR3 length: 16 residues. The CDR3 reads CASSYSTVSSNQPQHF. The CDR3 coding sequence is TGTGCCAGCAGTTACTCGACAGTATCTAGCAATCAGCCCCAGCATTTT.

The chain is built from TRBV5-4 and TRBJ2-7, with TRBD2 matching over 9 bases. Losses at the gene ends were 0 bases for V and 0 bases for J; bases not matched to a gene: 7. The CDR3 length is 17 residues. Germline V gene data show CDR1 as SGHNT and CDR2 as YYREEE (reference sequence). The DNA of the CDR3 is TGTGCCAGCAGCTTGGACCCTAGCGGGGTCCTCTCCTACGAGCAGTACTTC. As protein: CASSLDPSGVLSYEQYF.

The CDR3 sequence: CASSPPSALEQYF. CDR3 nucleotides: TGCGCCAGCAGCCCCCCATCCGCGCTTGAGCAGTACTTC. The chain is built from TRBV5-1 and TRBJ2-7, with D unclear. Germline CDR1 and CDR2: SGHRS and YFSETQ. The CDR3 is 13 residues long. V lost 4 bases and J lost 7, with 15 bases in between.

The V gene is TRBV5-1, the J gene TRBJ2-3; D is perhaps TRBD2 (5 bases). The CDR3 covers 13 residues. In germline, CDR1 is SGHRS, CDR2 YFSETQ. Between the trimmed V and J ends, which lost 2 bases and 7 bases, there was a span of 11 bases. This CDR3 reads CASSLDGGYTQYF. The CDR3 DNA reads TGCGCCAGCAGCTTAGATGGCGGGTATACGCAGTATTTT.

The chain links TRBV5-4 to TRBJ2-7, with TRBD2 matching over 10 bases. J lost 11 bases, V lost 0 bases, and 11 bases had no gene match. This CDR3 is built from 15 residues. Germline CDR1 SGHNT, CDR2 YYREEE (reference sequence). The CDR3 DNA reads TGTGCCAGCAGCTTGGATTCGTCTAGCGGGAGTATCGAGTACTTC. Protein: CASSLDSSSGSIEYF.

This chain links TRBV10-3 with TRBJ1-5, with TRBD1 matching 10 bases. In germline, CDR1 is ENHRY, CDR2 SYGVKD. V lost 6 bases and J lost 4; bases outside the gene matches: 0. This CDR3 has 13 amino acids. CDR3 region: CAIRGQGNQPQHF. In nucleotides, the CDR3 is TGTGCCATCAGGGGACAGGGGAATCAGCCCCAGCATTTT.

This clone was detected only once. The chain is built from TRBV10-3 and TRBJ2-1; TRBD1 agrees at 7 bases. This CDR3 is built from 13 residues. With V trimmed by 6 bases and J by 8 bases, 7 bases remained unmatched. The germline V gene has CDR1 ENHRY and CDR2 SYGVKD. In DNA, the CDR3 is TGTGCCATCAGCGAACAGGGGTTAGATGAGCAGTTCTTC. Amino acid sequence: CAISEQGLDEQFF.

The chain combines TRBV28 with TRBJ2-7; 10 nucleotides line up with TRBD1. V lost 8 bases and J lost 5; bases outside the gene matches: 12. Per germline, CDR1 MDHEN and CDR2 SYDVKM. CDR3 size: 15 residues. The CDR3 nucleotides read TGTGCCAGCCGACCAGGGACAGGGGTTCTCCACGAGCAGTACTTC. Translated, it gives CASRPGTGVLHEQYF.

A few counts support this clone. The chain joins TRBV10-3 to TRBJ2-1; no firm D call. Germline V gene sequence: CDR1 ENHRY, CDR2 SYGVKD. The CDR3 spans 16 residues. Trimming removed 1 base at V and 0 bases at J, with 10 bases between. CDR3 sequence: CAISELGPSSYNEQFF. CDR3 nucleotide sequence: TGTGCCATCAGTGAGTTGGGCCCCAGCTCCTACAATGAGCAGTTCTTC.

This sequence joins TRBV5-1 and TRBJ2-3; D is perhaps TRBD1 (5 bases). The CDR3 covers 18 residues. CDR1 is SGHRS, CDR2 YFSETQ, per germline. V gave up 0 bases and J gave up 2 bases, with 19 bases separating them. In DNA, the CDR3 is TGCGCCAGCAGCTTGGGGGCAGGGCCTCAGCCCTACACAGATACGCAGTATTTT. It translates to CASSLGAGPQPYTDTQYF.

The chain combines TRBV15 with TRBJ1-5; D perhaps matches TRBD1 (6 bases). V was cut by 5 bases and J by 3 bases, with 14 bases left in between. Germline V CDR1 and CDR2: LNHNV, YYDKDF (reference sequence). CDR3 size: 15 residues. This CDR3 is CATSERQEHNQPQHF. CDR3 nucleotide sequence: TGTGCCACCAGCGAACGACAGGAGCACAATCAGCCCCAGCATTTT.

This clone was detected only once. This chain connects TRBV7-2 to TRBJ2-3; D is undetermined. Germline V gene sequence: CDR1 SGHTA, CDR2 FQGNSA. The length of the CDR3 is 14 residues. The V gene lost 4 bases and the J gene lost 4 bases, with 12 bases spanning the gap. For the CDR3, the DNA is TGTGCCAGCAGCTCCCCCTACCGGGCAGATACGCAGTATTTT. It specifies CASSSPYRADTQYF.

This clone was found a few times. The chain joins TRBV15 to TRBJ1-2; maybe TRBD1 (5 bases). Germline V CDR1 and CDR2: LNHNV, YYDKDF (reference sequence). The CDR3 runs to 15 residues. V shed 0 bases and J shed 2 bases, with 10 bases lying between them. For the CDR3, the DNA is TGTGCCACCAGCAGAGATCTAAGGGGCAACTATGGCTACACCTTC. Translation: CATSRDLRGNYGYTF.

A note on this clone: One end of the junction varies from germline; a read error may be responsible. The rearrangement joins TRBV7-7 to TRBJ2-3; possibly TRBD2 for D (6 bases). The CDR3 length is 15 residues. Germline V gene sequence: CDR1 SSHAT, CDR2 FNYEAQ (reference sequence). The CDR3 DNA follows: TGTGCTAGCAGCAAGGAGGGCAACGGCAGAAATACGCAGTATTTT. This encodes CASSKEGNGRNTQYF.

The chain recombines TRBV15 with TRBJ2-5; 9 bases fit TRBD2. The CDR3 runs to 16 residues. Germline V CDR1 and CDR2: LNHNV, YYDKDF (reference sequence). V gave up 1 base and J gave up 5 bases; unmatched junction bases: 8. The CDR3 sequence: CATSRASRGGGETQYF. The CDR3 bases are TGTGCCACCAGCAGAGCCTCGCGGGGGGGCGGGGAGACCCAGTACTTC.

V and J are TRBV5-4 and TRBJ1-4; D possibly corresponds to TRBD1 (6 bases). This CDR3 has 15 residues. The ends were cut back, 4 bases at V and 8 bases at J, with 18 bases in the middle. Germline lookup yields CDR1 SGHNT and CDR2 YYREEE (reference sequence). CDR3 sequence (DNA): TGTGCCAGCAGCCCACCCGCGGGGGGGCGGGAAAAACTGTTTTTT. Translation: CASSPPAGGREKLFF.

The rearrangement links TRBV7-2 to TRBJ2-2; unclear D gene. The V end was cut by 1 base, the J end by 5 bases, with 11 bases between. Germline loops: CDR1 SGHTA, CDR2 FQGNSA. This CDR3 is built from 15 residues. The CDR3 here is CASSLGVSGTGELFF. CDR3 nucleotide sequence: TGTGCCAGCAGCTTAGGAGTTTCTGGTACCGGGGAGCTGTTTTTT.

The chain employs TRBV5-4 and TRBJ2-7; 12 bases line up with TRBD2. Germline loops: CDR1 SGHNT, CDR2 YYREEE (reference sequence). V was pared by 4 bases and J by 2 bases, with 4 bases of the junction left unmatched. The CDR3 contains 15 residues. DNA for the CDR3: TGTGCCAGCAGCAAACCTAGCGGGGGGGCCTACGAGCAGTACTTC. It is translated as CASSKPSGGAYEQYF.